This TCR beta chain was sequenced for a study of cytomegalovirus exposure and HLA in healthy donors. Study-wide context: A preliminary data release comprised around 85 million unique TCRs obtained from HLA-typed donors.

Regarding this clone: What it recognizes is unknown.

Amplification used 60 Vbeta primers and 13 Jbeta primers. Libraries were prepared by immunoSEQ multiplex PCR; TCRdb keeps only in-frame clonotypes and omits some of them. Among some 120,000 clones listed, 9.5% were seen once. CDR1 and CDR2 from the germline V gene are MGHRA and YSYEKL. V dropped 0 bases and J dropped 4 bases, with 22 bases sitting between them. CDR3 length equals 20 residues. The study's findings and limits: An analysis done earlier found most TCR beta V segments productive about 90% or about 30% of the time. The study listed some 160 cytomegalovirus-associated TCR beta chains. Among the CMV-associated chains, a few were confirmed in vitro as specific for CMV antigens.

The rearrangement uses TRBV4-1 and TRBJ2-6; possible D gene TRBD1, 5 bases. The sequence was obtained from a man aged 30-40 years in good health and CMV-seronegative. The specimen sequenced was PBMCs. CDR3 DNA sequence: TGCGCCAGCAGCCAAGAACCCTCTAGGGCAGGCAAGGGGGGGGCCAACGTCCTGACTTTC. Its protein is CASSQEPSRAGKGGANVLTF.